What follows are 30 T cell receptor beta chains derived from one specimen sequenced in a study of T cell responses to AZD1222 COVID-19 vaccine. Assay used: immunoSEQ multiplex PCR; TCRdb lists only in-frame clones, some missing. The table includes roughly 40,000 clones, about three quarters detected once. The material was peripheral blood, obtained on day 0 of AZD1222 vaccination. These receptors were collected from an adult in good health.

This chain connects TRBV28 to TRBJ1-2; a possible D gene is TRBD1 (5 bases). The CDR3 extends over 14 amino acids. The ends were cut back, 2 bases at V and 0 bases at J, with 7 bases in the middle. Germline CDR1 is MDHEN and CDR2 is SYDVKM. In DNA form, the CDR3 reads TGTGCCAGCAGTTTAGGGGGAGCTAACTATGGCTACACCTTC. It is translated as CASSLGGANYGYTF.

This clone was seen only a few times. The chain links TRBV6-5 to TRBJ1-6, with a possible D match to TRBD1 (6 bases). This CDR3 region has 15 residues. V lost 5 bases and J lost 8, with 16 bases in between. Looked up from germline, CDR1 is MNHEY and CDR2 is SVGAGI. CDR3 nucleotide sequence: TGTGCCAGCAGTATTACCGGGACATCCCATTCACCCCTCCACTTT. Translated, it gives CASSITGTSHSPLHF.

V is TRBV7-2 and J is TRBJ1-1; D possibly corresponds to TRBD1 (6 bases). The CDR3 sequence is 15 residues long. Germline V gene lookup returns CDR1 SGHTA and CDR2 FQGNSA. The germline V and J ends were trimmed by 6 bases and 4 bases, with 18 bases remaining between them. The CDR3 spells CASRPTTRGGTEAFF. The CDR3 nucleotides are TGTGCCAGCAGACCGACCACGAGAGGGGGCACTGAAGCTTTCTTT.

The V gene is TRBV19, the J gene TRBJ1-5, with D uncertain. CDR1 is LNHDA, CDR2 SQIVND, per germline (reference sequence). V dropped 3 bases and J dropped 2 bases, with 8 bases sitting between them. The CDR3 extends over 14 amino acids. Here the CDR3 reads CASSIRRGNQPQHF. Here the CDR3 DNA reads TGTGCCAGTAGTATTAGGAGGGGCAATCAGCCCCAGCATTTT.

CDR3 in amino acids: CASSLTATNEKLFF. As DNA, the CDR3 is TGTGCCAGCAGTTTGACAGCAACTAATGAAAAACTGTTTTTT. This chain uses TRBV28 with TRBJ1-4; TRBD1 is a possible D gene (5 bases). The V end lost 3 bases, the J end lost 0 bases, and 5 bases lay between the germline ends. This CDR3 has 14 amino acids. Germline V gene sequence: CDR1 MDHEN, CDR2 SYDVKM. The variable domain in full, with the rest retrieved from reference TRBV28 and TRBJ1-4, is DVKVTQSSRYLVKRTGEKVFLECVQDMDHENMFWYRQDPGLGLRLIYFSYDVKMKEKGDIPEGYSVSREKKERFSLILESASTNQTSMYLCASSLTATNEKLFFGSGTQLSVL.

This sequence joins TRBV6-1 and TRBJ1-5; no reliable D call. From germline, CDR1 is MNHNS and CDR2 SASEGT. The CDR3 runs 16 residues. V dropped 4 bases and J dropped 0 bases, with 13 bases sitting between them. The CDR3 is CASSVMGGDSNQPQHF. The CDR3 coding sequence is TGTGCCAGCAGTGTCATGGGAGGAGATAGCAATCAGCCCCAGCATTTT.

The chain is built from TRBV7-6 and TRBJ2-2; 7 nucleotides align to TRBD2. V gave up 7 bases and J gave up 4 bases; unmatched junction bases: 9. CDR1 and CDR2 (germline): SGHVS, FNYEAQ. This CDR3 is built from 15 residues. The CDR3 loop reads CASNPGGGTTGELFF. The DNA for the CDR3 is TGTGCCAGCAACCCGGGGGGAGGGACCACCGGGGAGCTGTTTTTT. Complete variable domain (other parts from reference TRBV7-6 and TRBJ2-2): GAGVSQSPRYKVTKRGQDVALRCDPISGHVSLYWYRQALGQGPEFLTYFNYEAQQDKSGLPNDRFSAERPEGSISTLTIQRTEQRDSAMYRCASNPGGGTTGELFFGEGSRLTVL.

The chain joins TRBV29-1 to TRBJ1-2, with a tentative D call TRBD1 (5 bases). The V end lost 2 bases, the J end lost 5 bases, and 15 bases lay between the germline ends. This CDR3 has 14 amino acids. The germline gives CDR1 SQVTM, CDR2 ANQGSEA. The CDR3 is CSVESGGGRYGYTF. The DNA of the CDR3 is TGCAGCGTTGAATCGGGGGGAGGACGGTATGGCTACACCTTC.

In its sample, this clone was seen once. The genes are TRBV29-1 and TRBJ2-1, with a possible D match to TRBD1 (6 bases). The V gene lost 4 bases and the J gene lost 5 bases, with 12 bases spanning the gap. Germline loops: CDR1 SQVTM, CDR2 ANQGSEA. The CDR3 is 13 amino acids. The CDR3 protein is CSVVMAGDNEQFF. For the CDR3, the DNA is TGCAGCGTTGTGATGGCAGGGGACAATGAGCAGTTCTTC.

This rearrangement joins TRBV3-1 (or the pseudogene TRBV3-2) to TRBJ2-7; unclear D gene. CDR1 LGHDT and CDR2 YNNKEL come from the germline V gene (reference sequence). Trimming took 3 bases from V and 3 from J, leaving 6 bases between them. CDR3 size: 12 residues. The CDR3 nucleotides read TGTGCCAGCAGCCAGGACCGCTACGAGCAGTACTTC. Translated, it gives CASSQDRYEQYF.

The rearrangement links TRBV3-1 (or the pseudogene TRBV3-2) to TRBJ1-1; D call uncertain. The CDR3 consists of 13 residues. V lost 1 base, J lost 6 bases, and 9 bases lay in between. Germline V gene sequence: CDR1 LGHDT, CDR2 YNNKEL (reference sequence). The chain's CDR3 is CASSQGGAAEAFF. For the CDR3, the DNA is TGTGCCAGCAGCCAAGGGGGTGCCGCTGAAGCTTTCTTT.

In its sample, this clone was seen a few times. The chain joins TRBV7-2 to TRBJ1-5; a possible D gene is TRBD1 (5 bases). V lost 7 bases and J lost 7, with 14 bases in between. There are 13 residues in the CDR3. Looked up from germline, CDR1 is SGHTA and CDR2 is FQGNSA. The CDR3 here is CASTRSRGQPQHF. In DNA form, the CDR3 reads TGTGCCAGCACTAGGAGTAGGGGCCAGCCCCAGCATTTT.

The CDR3 sequence is CSCGQGDTDQYF. In DNA form, the CDR3 reads TGCAGCTGTGGACAGGGGGACACGGACCAGTACTTC. The genes are TRBV29-1 and TRBJ2-5; 10 positions match TRBD1. V shed 8 bases and J 10 bases; nucleotides not matched to a gene: 10. Germline V CDR1 and CDR2: SQVTM, ANQGSEA. The CDR3 length is 12 residues.

CDR3: CATSWGTGGAKAAKNIQYF. For the CDR3, the DNA is TGTGCCACCAGCTGGGGGACAGGGGGCGCAAAGGCGGCCAAAAACATTCAGTACTTC. The chain is built from TRBV15 and TRBJ2-4; TRBD1 aligns across 12 bases. Germline CDR1 is LNHNV and CDR2 is YYDKDF (reference sequence). CDR3 length: 19 residues. Germline trimming cut 5 bases from V and 1 base from J; bases unmatched to any gene: 12.

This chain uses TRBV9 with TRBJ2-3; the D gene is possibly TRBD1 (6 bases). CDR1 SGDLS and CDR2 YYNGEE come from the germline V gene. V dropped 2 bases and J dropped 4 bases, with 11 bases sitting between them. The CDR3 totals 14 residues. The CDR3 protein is CASSVTGSPDTQYF. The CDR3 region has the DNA TGTGCCAGCAGCGTCACAGGGTCCCCAGATACGCAGTATTTT. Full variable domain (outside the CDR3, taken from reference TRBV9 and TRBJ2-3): DSGVTQTPKHLITATGQRVTLRCSPRSGDLSVYWYQQSLDQGLQFLIQYYNGEERAKGNILERFSAQQFPDLHSELNLSSLELGDSALYFCASSVTGSPDTQYFGPGTRLTVL.

The CDR3 nucleotides are TGTGCCAGCGCATTTCTCTACAGACAGGGTTCCTACAATGAGCAGTTCTTC. It specifies CASAFLYRQGSYNEQFF. This chain links TRBV11-3 with TRBJ2-1, with 7 positions matching TRBD1. CDR1 and CDR2 (germline): SGHNT, YENEEA. The CDR3 contains 17 residues. V trimming: 8 bases; J trimming: 1 base; junction bases outside the gene matches: 14.

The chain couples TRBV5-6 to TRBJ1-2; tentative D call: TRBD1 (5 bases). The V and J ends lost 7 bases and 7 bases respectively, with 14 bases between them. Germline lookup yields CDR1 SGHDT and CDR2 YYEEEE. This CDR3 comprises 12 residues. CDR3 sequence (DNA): TGTGCCAGCGAGAAGGGACGGGGTGGCTACACCTTC. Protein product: CASEKGRGGYTF.

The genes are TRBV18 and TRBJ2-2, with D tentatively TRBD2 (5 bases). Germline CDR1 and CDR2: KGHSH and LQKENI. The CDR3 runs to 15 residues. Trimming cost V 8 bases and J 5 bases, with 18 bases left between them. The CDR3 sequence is CASPGPGEWTGELFF. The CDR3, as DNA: TGTGCCAGCCCAGGCCCCGGGGAATGGACCGGGGAGCTGTTTTTT.

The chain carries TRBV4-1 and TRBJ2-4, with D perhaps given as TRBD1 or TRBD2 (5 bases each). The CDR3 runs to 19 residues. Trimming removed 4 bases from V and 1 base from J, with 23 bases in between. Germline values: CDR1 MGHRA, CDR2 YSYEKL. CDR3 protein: CASSLDRDLLLGAKNIQYF. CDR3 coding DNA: TGCGCCAGCAGCCTCGACCGGGACCTCCTATTGGGGGCCAAAAACATTCAGTACTTC.

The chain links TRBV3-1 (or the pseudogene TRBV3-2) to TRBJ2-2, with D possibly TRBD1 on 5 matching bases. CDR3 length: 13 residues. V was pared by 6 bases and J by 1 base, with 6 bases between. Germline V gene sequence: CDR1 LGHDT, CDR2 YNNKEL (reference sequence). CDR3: CASRGQNTGELFF. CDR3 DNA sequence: TGTGCCAGCAGGGGGCAGAACACCGGGGAGCTGTTTTTT.

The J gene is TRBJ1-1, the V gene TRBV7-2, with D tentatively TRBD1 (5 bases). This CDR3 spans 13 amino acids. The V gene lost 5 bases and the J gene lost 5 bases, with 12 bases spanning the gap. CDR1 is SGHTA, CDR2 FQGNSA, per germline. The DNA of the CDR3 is TGTGCCAGCAGCCCCGGGGGATGGACTGAAGCTTTCTTT. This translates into CASSPGGWTEAFF. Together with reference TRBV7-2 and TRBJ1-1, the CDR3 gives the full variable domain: GAGVSQSPSNKVTEKGKDVELRCDPISGHTALYWYRQSLGQGLEFLIYFQGNSAPDKSGLPSDRFSAERTGGSVSTLTIQRTQQEDSAVYLCASSPGGWTEAFFGQGTRLTVV.

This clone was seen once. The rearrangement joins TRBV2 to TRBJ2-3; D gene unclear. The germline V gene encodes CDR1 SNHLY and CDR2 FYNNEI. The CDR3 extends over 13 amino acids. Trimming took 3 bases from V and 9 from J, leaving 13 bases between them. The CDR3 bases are TGTGCCAGCAGTGATGGGCTCACTAACACGCAGTATTTT. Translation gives CASSDGLTNTQYF. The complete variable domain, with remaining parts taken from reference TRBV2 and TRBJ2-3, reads EPEVTQTPSHQVTQMGQEVILRCVPISNHLYFYWYRQILGQKVEFLVSFYNNEISEKSEIFDDQFSVERPDGSNFTLKIRSTKLEDSAMYFCASSDGLTNTQYFGPGTRLTVL.

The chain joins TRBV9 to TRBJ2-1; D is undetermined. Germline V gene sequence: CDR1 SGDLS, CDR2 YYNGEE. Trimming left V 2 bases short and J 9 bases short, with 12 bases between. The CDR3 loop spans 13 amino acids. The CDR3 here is CASSVRKFGEQFF. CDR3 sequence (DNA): TGTGCCAGCAGCGTGCGGAAGTTCGGTGAGCAGTTCTTC.

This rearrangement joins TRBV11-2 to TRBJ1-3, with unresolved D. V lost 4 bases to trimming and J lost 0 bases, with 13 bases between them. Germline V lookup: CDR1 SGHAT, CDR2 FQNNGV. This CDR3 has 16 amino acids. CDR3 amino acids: CASSWPHVHSGNTIYF. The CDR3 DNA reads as TGTGCCAGCAGCTGGCCGCACGTACACTCTGGAAACACCATATATTTT.

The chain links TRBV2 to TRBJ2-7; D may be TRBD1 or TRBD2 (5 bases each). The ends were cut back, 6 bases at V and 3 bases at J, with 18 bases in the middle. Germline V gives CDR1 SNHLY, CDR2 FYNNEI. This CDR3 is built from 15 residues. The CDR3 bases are TGTGCCAGCAGCGATCTGGGACGGCTAGACTACGAGCAGTACTTC. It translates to CASSDLGRLDYEQYF.

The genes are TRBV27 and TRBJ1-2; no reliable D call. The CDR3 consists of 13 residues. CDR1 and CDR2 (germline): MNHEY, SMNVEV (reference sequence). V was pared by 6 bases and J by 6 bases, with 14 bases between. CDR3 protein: CASSLGGRNGYTF. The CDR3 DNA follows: TGTGCCAGCAGCCTGGGAGGGCGGAATGGCTACACCTTC.

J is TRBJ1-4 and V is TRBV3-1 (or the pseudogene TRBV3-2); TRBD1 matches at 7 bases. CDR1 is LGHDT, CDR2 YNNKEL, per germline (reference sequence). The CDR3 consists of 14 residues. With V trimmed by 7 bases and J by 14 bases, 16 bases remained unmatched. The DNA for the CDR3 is TGTGCCAGCAACCGACAGGGCTCTATGAATCGGCTGTTTTTT. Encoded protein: CASNRQGSMNRLFF.

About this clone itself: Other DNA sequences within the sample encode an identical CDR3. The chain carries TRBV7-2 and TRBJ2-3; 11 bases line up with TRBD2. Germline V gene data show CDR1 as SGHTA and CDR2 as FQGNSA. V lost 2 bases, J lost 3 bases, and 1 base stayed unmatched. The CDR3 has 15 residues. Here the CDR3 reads CASSLLAGGTDTQYF. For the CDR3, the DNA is TGTGCCAGCAGCTTACTAGCGGGGGGAACAGATACGCAGTATTTT.

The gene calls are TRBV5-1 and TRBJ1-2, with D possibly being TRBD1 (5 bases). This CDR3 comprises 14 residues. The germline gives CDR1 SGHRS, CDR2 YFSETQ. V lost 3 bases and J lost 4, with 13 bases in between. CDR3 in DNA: TGCGCCAGCAGCTCGGACGGCGGGGCCTATGGCTACACCTTC. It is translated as CASSSDGGAYGYTF.

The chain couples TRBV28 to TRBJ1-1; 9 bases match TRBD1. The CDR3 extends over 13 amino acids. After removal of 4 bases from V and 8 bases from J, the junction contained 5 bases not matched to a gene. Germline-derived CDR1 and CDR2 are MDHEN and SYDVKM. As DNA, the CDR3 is TGTGCCAGCAGTTCAGGACAGGGGCGAGAAGCTTTCTTT. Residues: CASSSGQGREAFF.